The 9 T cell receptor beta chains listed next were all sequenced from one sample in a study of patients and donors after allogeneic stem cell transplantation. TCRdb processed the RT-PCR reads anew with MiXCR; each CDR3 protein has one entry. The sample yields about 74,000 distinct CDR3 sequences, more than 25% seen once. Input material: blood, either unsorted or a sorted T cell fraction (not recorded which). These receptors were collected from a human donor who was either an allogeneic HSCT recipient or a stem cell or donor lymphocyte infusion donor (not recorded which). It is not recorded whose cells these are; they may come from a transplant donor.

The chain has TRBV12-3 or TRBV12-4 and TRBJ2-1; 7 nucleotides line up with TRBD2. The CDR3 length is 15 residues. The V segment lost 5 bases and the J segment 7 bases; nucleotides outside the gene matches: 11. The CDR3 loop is CASSQGLPYSNEQFF. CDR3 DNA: TGTGCCAGCAGTCAGGGACTACCGTACAGTAATGAGCAGTTCTTC.

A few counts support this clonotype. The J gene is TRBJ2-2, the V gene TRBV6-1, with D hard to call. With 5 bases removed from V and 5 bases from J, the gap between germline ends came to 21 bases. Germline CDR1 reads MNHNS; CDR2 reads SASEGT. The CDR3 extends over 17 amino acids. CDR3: CASSPQTAGWRTGELFF. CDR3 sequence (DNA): TGTGCCAGCAGTCCACAAACAGCCGGGTGGCGTACCGGGGAGCTGTTTTTT.

The CDR3 bases are TGTGCCAGCAGTGAAGCGCCCTACGGAAGTCTCTCGAACACTGAAGCTTTCTTT. Translated: CASSEAPYGSLSNTEAFF. V is TRBV6-1 and J is TRBJ1-1; unclear D gene. Trimming removed 0 bases from V and 1 base from J, with 18 bases in between. Per germline, CDR1 MNHNS and CDR2 SASEGT. CDR3 length: 18 amino acids.

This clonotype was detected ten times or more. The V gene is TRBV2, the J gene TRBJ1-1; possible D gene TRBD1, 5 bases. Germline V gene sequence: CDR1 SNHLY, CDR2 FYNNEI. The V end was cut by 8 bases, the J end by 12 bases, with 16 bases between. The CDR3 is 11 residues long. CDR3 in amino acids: CASGPRDQSFF. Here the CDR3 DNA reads TGTGCCAGCGGCCCAAGGGACCAATCTTTCTTT.

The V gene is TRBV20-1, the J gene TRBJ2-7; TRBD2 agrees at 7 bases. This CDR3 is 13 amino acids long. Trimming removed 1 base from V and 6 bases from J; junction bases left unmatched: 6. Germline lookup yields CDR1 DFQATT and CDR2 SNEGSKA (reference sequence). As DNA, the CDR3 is TGCAGTGCTAGAGGGCGGGGGAATCGCGAGCAGTACTTC. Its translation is CSARGRGNREQYF.

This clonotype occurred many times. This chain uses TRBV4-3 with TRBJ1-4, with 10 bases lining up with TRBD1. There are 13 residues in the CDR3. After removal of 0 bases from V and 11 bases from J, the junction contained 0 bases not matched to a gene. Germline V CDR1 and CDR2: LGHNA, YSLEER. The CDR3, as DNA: TGCGCCAGCAGCCAAGAGGACAGGGGGAAACTGTTTTTT. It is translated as CASSQEDRGKLFF.

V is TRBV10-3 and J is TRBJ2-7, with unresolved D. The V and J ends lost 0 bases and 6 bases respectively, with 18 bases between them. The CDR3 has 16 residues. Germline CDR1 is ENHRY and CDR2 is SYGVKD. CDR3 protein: CAISESTRLGRAEQYF. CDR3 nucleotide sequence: TGTGCCATCAGTGAGTCGACCCGCCTGGGAAGGGCCGAGCAGTACTTC.

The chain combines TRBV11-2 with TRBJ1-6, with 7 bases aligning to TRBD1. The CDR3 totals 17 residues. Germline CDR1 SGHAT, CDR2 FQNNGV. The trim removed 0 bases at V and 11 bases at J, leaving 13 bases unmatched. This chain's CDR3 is CASSLDRDSYPGAPLHF. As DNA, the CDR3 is TGTGCCAGCAGCTTAGACCGGGACAGCTACCCTGGCGCACCCCTCCACTTT.

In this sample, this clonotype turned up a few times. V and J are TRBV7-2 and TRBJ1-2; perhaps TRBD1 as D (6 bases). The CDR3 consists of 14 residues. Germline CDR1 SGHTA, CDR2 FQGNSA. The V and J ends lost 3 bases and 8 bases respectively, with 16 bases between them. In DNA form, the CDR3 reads TGTGCCAGCAGCTTCAAGGGGGACAACAGGGGCTACACCTTC. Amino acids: CASSFKGDNRGYTF.